Below, one T cell receptor (beta chain) is given with its context. The CDR3 consists of 12 residues. CDR1 and CDR2 from the germline V gene are GTSNPN and SVGIG (reference sequence). V lost 0 bases and J lost 8, with 8 bases in between. This sample was included in a study of CD8 T cells in Susac syndrome. Roughly 0.45 to 1 ug RNA was reverse transcribed with random hexamers. TCR beta CDR3 was amplified by immunoSEQ covering 54 Vbeta and 13 Jbeta. TCRdb fed the immunoSEQ multiplex PCR reads into MiXCR, producing one record per CDR3 protein. This sample has 200,000 to 250,000 distinct CDR3 sequences, with 95% found just once.

The sample consisted of CD4+ T cells from PBMCs. This clonotype was sampled from a human donor with multiple sclerosis. The J gene is TRBJ2-1, the V gene TRBV30; no clear D gene. In nucleotides, the CDR3 is TGTGCCTGGAGTGTGACCTTATATGAGCAGTTCTTC. This codes for CAWSVTLYEQFF.